Sequencing of this T cell receptor (beta chain) was carried out in a study of memory CD4+ T cells and cytomegalovirus serostatus. Single viable CD3+CD4+CD8-CD45RO+ cells were sorted as the memory CD4+ T cells. Clones were read by immunoSEQ multiplex PCR, and TCRdb kept only the in-frame ones, dropping some. The sample consists of about 52,000 clones, around 83% of them appearing once. Trimming stripped 6 bases from V and 2 bases from J, with 10 bases between. This CDR3 spans 13 amino acids. Germline assignment: CDR1 MNHNS and CDR2 SASEGT. Source material: memory CD4+ T cells from blood. The genes are TRBV6-1 and TRBJ1-1; D not certain. This clonotype was sampled from an adult in good health and CMV-seropositive. CDR3 coding DNA: TGTGCCAGCAGAAACCGGGCCAACACTGAAGCTTTCTTT. Protein product: CASRNRANTEAFF.